This T cell receptor (beta chain) was documented in a study of blood T cell repertoires in COVID-19. Study as a whole: Sources were T cells, B-cell-depleted T cells, or PBMCs; the material itself was cDNA or gDNA.

In the study's own analysis: Estimation of nucleated cell counts was performed using reference gene primer amplification. Generated by immunoSEQ multiplex PCR, the TCRdb table keeps only in-frame clones and is missing some. That table is the source of V, J and clone size, and D and trimming were worked out from the DNA. Of approximately 93,000 clones in the sample, roughly 70% were seen once. This CDR3 region has 11 residues. CDR1 and CDR2 from the germline V gene are GTSNPN and SVGIG (reference sequence). Trimming removed 1 base from V and 7 bases from J, with 7 bases in between. The chain is built from TRBV30 and TRBJ1-1; no reliable D call. The receptor was derived from a woman of 80 years or more with acute or convalescent COVID-19. The source material was peripheral blood. The CDR3 DNA is TGTGCCTGGAGTGCCACGGTTGAAGCTTTCTTT. Translated: CAWSATVEAFF.